This T cell receptor (beta chain) was sequenced during a study of blood T cell repertoires in COVID-19. Data came from immunoSEQ multiplex PCR; TCRdb stores just in-frame clones and leaves some out. The sample lists about 270,000 clones; approximately 86% were seen once. From germline, CDR1 is SQVTM and CDR2 ANQGSEA. The CDR3 is made up of 13 amino acids. V was clipped by 4 bases and J by 5 bases, with 14 bases between them. This clone has a single count. This TCR derives from a man aged 35 to 55 who had recovered from COVID-19. V gene TRBV29-1 combines with J gene TRBJ1-1; a weak D match, TRBD1 (6 bases). Material for sequencing was peripheral blood. The CDR3 DNA follows: TGCAGCGTTGTTACAGGGCGGAAGACTGAAGCTTTCTTT. As protein: CSVVTGRKTEAFF. Using reference TRBV29-1 and TRBJ1-1 for the parts outside the CDR3, the full variable domain is SAVISQKPSRDICQRGTSLTIQCQVDSQVTMMFWYRQQPGQSLTLIATANQGSEATYESGFVIDKFPISRPNLTFSTLTVSNMSPEDSSIYLCSVVTGRKTEAFFGQGTRLTVV.